The next 19 T cell receptor beta chains were all read from a single sample in a study of blood T cell repertoires in COVID-19. Sequencing used immunoSEQ multiplex PCR; TCRdb keeps in-frame clones, though not all of them. The data show about 68,000 clones, 85% to 90% seen once. The specimen was peripheral blood. Every receptor here comes from a man over 45 with acute or convalescent COVID-19.

The chain has TRBV7-3 and TRBJ2-2, with D maybe TRBD2 (5 bases). The CDR3 is made up of 13 amino acids. The V gene's germline CDR1 is SGHTA and CDR2 FQGTGA. V was cut by 5 bases and J by 5 bases, with 9 bases left in between. CDR3 nucleotides: TGTGCCAGCAGCCCCCCGGGAACCGGGGAGCTGTTTTTT. This encodes CASSPPGTGELFF.

The rearrangement joins TRBV6-4 to TRBJ2-3, with TRBD2 matching over 9 bases. The germline gives CDR1 MRHNA, CDR2 SNTAGT. Trimming cost V 4 bases and J 6 bases; bases outside gene matches: 5. The CDR3 runs to 14 residues. The CDR3 region is CASSAAGGADTQYF. The CDR3 DNA sequence: TGTGCCAGCAGTGCGGCGGGAGGGGCCGATACGCAGTATTTT.

The genes are TRBV7-2 and TRBJ2-3; 7 bases agree with TRBD2. CDR1 is SGHTA and CDR2 is FQGNSA in the germline V gene. V trimming: 7 bases; J trimming: 6 bases; junction bases outside the gene matches: 16. This CDR3 region has 16 residues. CDR3 sequence: CASTLGLPSGGDTQYF. The CDR3 DNA is TGTGCCAGCACCTTGGGACTCCCCTCGGGAGGTGATACGCAGTATTTT.

The J gene is TRBJ1-5, the V gene TRBV2; a weak D match, TRBD1 (5 bases). Germline CDR1 and CDR2: SNHLY and FYNNEI. Deletions cut 8 bases from V and 4 bases from J, with 15 bases between. The length of the CDR3 is 14 residues. CDR3: CASCPGYGNQPQHF. The CDR3 nucleotides are TGTGCCAGCTGCCCAGGGTATGGTAATCAGCCCCAGCATTTT.

The chain couples TRBV5-1 to TRBJ1-5, with unresolved D. CDR1 and CDR2 (germline): SGHRS, YFSETQ. The CDR3 contains 14 residues. V shed 3 bases and J shed 1 base, with 8 bases lying between them. In DNA form, the CDR3 reads TGCGCCAGCAGCTACGGAGGGAGCAATCAGCCCCAGCATTTT. Encoded protein: CASSYGGSNQPQHF.

This clone was seen a single time. This chain connects TRBV28 to TRBJ1-4; 11 bases are shared with TRBD1. CDR3 length equals 15 residues. The germline CDR1 and CDR2 sequences are MDHEN and SYDVKM. Unmatched junction bases numbered 5, after V lost 6 bases and J lost 5 bases. The CDR3 is CASRPGDRGNEKLFF. The DNA of the CDR3 is TGTGCCAGCAGGCCAGGGGACAGGGGGAATGAAAAACTGTTTTTT.

V is TRBV24-1 and J is TRBJ2-2; D is possibly TRBD2 (6 bases). Germline loops: CDR1 KGHDR, CDR2 SFDVKD. The CDR3 extends over 14 amino acids. V lost 6 bases to trimming and J lost 3 bases, with 10 bases between them. For the CDR3, the DNA is TGTGCCACCAGTTCGGGGACTTACACCGGGGAGCTGTTTTTT. Its translation is CATSSGTYTGELFF.

The chain uses TRBV28 and TRBJ2-1, with D perhaps matching TRBD1 (5 bases). Germline V gene sequence: CDR1 MDHEN, CDR2 SYDVKM. The CDR3 sequence is 18 residues long. The V gene lost 3 bases and the J gene lost 5 bases, with 23 bases spanning the gap. The CDR3 coding sequence is TGTGCCAGCAGTTTTGGGGCTAGAGGAAGAGTCACTCACAATGAGCAGTTCTTC. It yields the protein CASSFGARGRVTHNEQFF.

This clone has just one count. V is TRBV14 and J is TRBJ2-1; D might be TRBD2 (5 bases). The V end was cut by 0 bases, the J end by 9 bases, with 12 bases between. Per the germline V gene, CDR1 is SGHDN and CDR2 is FVKESK. The CDR3 extends over 14 amino acids. The CDR3 sequence is CASSQDRGFSEQFF. As DNA, the CDR3 is TGTGCCAGCAGCCAAGATCGGGGATTTAGTGAGCAGTTCTTC.

The rearrangement links TRBV7-8 to TRBJ2-3, with 9 bases identical to TRBD2. This CDR3 has 19 amino acids. V gave up 0 bases and J gave up 4 bases; unmatched junction bases: 14. Per the germline V gene, CDR1 is SGHVS and CDR2 is FQNEAQ. This CDR3 reads CASSLALASSGERADTQYF. CDR3 sequence (DNA): TGTGCCAGCAGCTTAGCTTTGGCGTCTAGCGGGGAAAGGGCAGATACGCAGTATTTT.

CDR3 amino acids: CASSQGTVAETQYF. In DNA, the CDR3 is TGTGCCAGCAGCCAAGGGACTGTAGCGGAGACCCAGTACTTC. This rearrangement joins TRBV3-1 (or the pseudogene TRBV3-2) to TRBJ2-5; TRBD2 might be the D (5 bases). Germline assignment: CDR1 LGHDT and CDR2 YNNKEL (reference sequence). This CDR3 has 14 amino acids. The ends were cut back, 1 base at V and 5 bases at J, with 11 bases in the middle.

This clone was detected only once. V gene TRBV18 combines with J gene TRBJ1-4, with D unclear. The V gene lost 3 bases and the J gene lost 3 bases, with 11 bases spanning the gap. Germline CDR1 reads KGHSH; CDR2 reads LQKENI. This CDR3 is 15 amino acids long. The CDR3 bases are TGTGCCAGCTCACCTTCGGAGGGTTCTAATGAAAAACTGTTTTTT. It translates to CASSPSEGSNEKLFF.

This clone was recorded only once. The rearrangement uses TRBV24-1 and TRBJ2-2; the match to TRBD2 covers 14 bases. After removal of 3 bases from V and 5 bases from J, the junction contained 4 bases not matched to a gene. Per the germline V gene, CDR1 is KGHDR and CDR2 is SFDVKD. This CDR3 comprises 17 residues. The CDR3 nucleotides are TGTGCCACCAGTGATCCGGGACTAGCGGGAGATACCGGGGAGCTGTTTTTT. It yields the protein CATSDPGLAGDTGELFF.

This rearrangement joins TRBV10-3 to TRBJ2-2; D possibly corresponds to TRBD2 (5 bases). CDR3 length: 14 residues. Germline-derived CDR1 and CDR2 are ENHRY and SYGVKD. Trimming cost V 4 bases and J 6 bases, with 12 bases left between them. DNA for the CDR3: TGTGCCATCAGTGGGACCGGGAATCCCGGGGAGCTGTTTTTT. Translation: CAISGTGNPGELFF.

The rearrangement links TRBV5-8 to TRBJ2-5, with 7 bases fitting TRBD2. V lost 3 bases, J lost 2 bases, and 7 bases stayed unmatched. The CDR3 is 15 residues long. The germline CDR1 and CDR2 sequences are SGHTS and YDEGEE. The CDR3: CASSWGTGGQETQYF. The CDR3 DNA is TGTGCCAGCAGCTGGGGGACGGGAGGACAAGAGACCCAGTACTTC.

The chain recombines TRBV15 with TRBJ1-2; 11 nucleotides align to TRBD1. J was trimmed by 2 bases and V by 1 base; bases with no gene match: 3. This CDR3 region has 16 residues. Germline loops: CDR1 LNHNV, CDR2 YYDKDF (reference sequence). The CDR3 loop reads CATSRGGTGGNYGYTF. The CDR3 DNA reads TGTGCCACCAGCAGAGGTGGGACAGGGGGAAACTATGGCTACACCTTC.

This rearrangement joins TRBV4-1 to TRBJ2-1; 14 bases match TRBD2. The V and J ends lost 0 bases and 14 bases, in that order; junction bases with no gene match: 3. This CDR3 region has 14 residues. Per the germline V gene, CDR1 is MGHRA and CDR2 is YSYEKL. In nucleotides, the CDR3 is TGCGCCAGCAGCCAAGATGGGACTAGCGGGAGTAAGTTCTTC. Protein product: CASSQDGTSGSKFF.

The V call is TRBV4-3, the J call TRBJ1-3; no reliable D call. This CDR3 has 15 amino acids. CDR1 is LGHNA and CDR2 is YSLEER in the germline V gene. Between the trimmed V and J ends, which lost 0 bases and 1 base, there was a span of 7 bases. The CDR3 nucleotides read TGCGCCAGCAGCCAAGATACGGGGTCTGGAAACACCATATATTTT. Translation: CASSQDTGSGNTIYF.

The chain employs TRBV5-1 and TRBJ2-5, with TRBD1 matching over 8 bases. The CDR3 is made up of 14 amino acids. CDR1 SGHRS and CDR2 YFSETQ come from the germline V gene. V lost 3 bases, J lost 3 bases, and 4 bases stayed unmatched. The CDR3 region is CASSSTGGKETQYF. The DNA for the CDR3 is TGCGCCAGCAGCTCAACAGGGGGAAAAGAGACCCAGTACTTC.